The 6 T cell receptor beta chains below were found in one sample sequenced in a study of spatial heterogeneity in lung cancer. Study-wide findings and caveats: Counts of expanded intratumoral alpha and beta TCRs tracked tumor mutation counts.

TCRdb analysed the 5' RACE reads with MiXCR anew, one entry per CDR3 protein. The sample has 7,500 to 10,000 distinct CDR3 sequences; 5% are singletons. The antigens of these receptors remain unknown. Time point given: sample taken at primary tumor resection. Sequencing was performed on lung tumor tissue, taken at surgery. Receptors originate from a female donor with early-stage non-small cell lung cancer.

This clonotype was seen at least ten times. V and J are TRBV7-9 and TRBJ1-4; tentatively, D is TRBD1 (5 bases). Per the germline V gene, CDR1 is SEHNR and CDR2 is FQNEAQ (reference sequence). The V end lost 5 bases, the J end lost 6 bases, and 16 bases lay between the germline ends. The CDR3 is made up of 15 amino acids. In nucleotides, the CDR3 is TGTGCCAGCAGCCCCATGACAGTAGGGGATGAAAAACTGTTTTTT. It is translated as CASSPMTVGDEKLFF.

This clonotype was observed at least ten times. The rearrangement joins TRBV27 to TRBJ1-1; D might be TRBD1 (6 bases). Germline CDR1 is MNHEY and CDR2 is SMNVEV (reference sequence). The CDR3 contains 14 residues. Trimming removed 5 bases from V and 3 bases from J, with 13 bases in between. The CDR3 sequence is CASSTRGLHTEAFF. For the CDR3, the DNA is TGTGCCAGCAGTACCAGGGGTTTGCACACTGAAGCTTTCTTT.

This clonotype is medium-sized. The chain joins TRBV20-1 to TRBJ2-3; 9 bases align to TRBD2. CDR3 length equals 13 residues. V lost 1 base and J lost 6; bases outside the gene matches: 2. Per the germline V gene, CDR1 is DFQATT and CDR2 is SNEGSKA (reference sequence). CDR3 sequence reads: CSARVAGADTQYF. In nucleotides, the CDR3 is TGCAGTGCTAGAGTAGCGGGAGCGGATACGCAGTATTTT.

This clonotype was seen at least ten times. The V call is TRBV7-8, the J call TRBJ2-7; tentatively, D is TRBD2 (6 bases). The V gene's germline CDR1 is SGHVS and CDR2 FQNEAQ. V shed 1 base and J shed 3 bases, with 16 bases lying between them. This CDR3 contains 16 residues. CDR3 amino acids: CASSLVTGVGGYEQYF. CDR3 bases: TGTGCCAGCAGCTTAGTCACGGGGGTGGGTGGCTACGAGCAGTACTTC.

This clonotype is labeled as medium-sized. The chain joins TRBV5-1 to TRBJ1-2; a weak D match, TRBD1 (6 bases). This CDR3 comprises 16 residues. Germline assignment: CDR1 SGHRS and CDR2 YFSETQ. V gave up 4 bases and J gave up 1 base, with 17 bases separating them. This chain's CDR3 is CASSPDPDRLNYGYTF. In DNA, the CDR3 is TGCGCCAGCAGCCCGGATCCGGACAGACTTAACTATGGCTACACCTTC.

At least ten counts were recorded for this clonotype. The chain joins TRBV6-1 to TRBJ2-3, with D possibly TRBD1 on 5 matching bases. This CDR3 is built from 13 residues. The germline V and J ends were trimmed by 6 bases and 0 bases, with 7 bases remaining between them. The germline gives CDR1 MNHNS, CDR2 SASEGT. The CDR3: CASSKGSTDTQYF. The DNA of the CDR3 is TGTGCCAGCAGCAAGGGGAGCACAGATACGCAGTATTTT.